This TCR beta chain derives from a study of T cell changes during pregnancy in multiple sclerosis. J gave up 6 bases and V 4 bases, and 5 bases lay outside the gene matches. This CDR3 contains 14 residues. Germline CDR1 is LGHNA and CDR2 is YNFKEQ. Measured with immunoSEQ multiplex PCR; TCRdb has only the in-frame clones, and not every one. The sample has tens of thousands of clones, 75% to 95% seen once. The receptor comes from a female donor with multiple sclerosis, enrolled in a pregnancy study. Source: CD8+ T cells from peripheral blood mononuclear cells, taken in the first trimester of pregnancy. V is TRBV4-2 and J is TRBJ2-1, with 8 nucleotides matching TRBD2. The CDR3 here is CASSRSGSPNEQFF. CDR3 bases: TGTGCCAGCAGCCGGAGCGGGAGTCCCAATGAGCAGTTCTTC.